What follows are 6 T cell receptor beta chains derived from one specimen sequenced in a study of beta chain features in type 1 diabetes. The authors reverse transcribed all of the isolated RNA, so sequencing captured expressed TCRB transcripts. Assay: immunoSEQ multiplex PCR; the TCRdb copy retains only in-frame clones and omits some. The sample includes some 410,000 clones, about 15% of them seen just once. Input material: naive CD4+ T cells from blood. These receptors were taken from a man in his thirties or forties in good health.

V and J are TRBV29-1 and TRBJ1-1; D gene ambiguous. There are 13 residues in the CDR3. Germline values: CDR1 SQVTM, CDR2 ANQGSEA. Trimming pared 6 bases from V and 2 bases from J, leaving 13 bases between. Here the CDR3 DNA reads TGCAGCGTCGCCCAGCGGTTTAACACTGAAGCTTTCTTT. It is translated as CSVAQRFNTEAFF.

The V call is TRBV30, the J call TRBJ1-2; D gene unclear. Germline V gives CDR1 GTSNPN, CDR2 SVGIG (reference sequence). This CDR3 contains 13 residues. The germline V and J ends were trimmed by 1 base and 3 bases, with 9 bases remaining between them. DNA of the CDR3: TGTGCCTGGAGTGCCTGGATCCACTATGGCTACACCTTC. As protein: CAWSAWIHYGYTF.

The chain carries TRBV10-3 and TRBJ2-7, with D hard to call. CDR1 is ENHRY and CDR2 is SYGVKD in the germline V gene. Trimming removed 7 bases at V and 0 bases at J, with 13 bases between. CDR3 size: 14 residues. The CDR3 reads CAITAVKYSYEQYF. CDR3 DNA: TGTGCCATCACCGCTGTCAAATACTCCTACGAGCAGTACTTC.

The chain employs TRBV30 and TRBJ1-5; D might be TRBD1 (5 bases). Trimming stripped 2 bases from V and 3 bases from J, with 8 bases between. CDR1 GTSNPN and CDR2 SVGIG come from the germline V gene (reference sequence). The CDR3 has 13 amino acids. In DNA form, the CDR3 reads TGTGCCTGGAGTCAGGGTGACAATCAGCCCCAGCATTTT. It specifies CAWSQGDNQPQHF.

CDR3 sequence reads: CASSLTDQETQYF. The CDR3 region has the DNA TGTGCCAGCAGCTTAACGGACCAAGAGACCCAGTACTTC. This rearrangement joins TRBV11-2 to TRBJ2-5; D gene uncertain. V was clipped by 2 bases and J by 0 bases, with 4 bases between them. This CDR3 region has 13 residues. Germline CDR1 SGHAT, CDR2 FQNNGV.

The V and J genes are TRBV9 and TRBJ2-1, with D perhaps TRBD2 (6 bases). V lost 2 bases to trimming and J lost 7 bases, with 16 bases between them. The CDR3 extends over 15 amino acids. Germline V gene data show CDR1 as SGDLS and CDR2 as YYNGEE. CDR3 sequence reads: CASSVGGNERNEQFF. Written as DNA, the CDR3 is TGTGCCAGCAGCGTTGGCGGGAACGAACGTAATGAGCAGTTCTTC.